This is a list of T cell receptor beta chains from one sample in a study of blood T cells in healthy people across ages. TCRdb redid the calling of the 5' RACE reads with MiXCR, one entry per CDR3 protein. The top ten clones hold 15% to 20% of a sample with hundreds of thousands of distinct CDR3 sequences, more than 25% of them seen once. The sample comprised blood. The receptors shown here come from a woman older than 75 in good health. CDR3s include the opening cysteine and the closing phenylalanine or tryptophan. The D gene is left open where the match is weak. Size is stated for part of the rows, as once, few or many counts, or as a class when the clone is expanded.

j_gene	d_gene	v_gene	abundance	CDR3nt	CDR3aa
TRBJ1-1	TRBD1	TRBV13	-	TGTGCCAGCAGCTCGCCCGGGACAGGGGGCGCGAACACTGAAGCTTTCTTT	CASSSPGTGGANTEAFF
TRBJ2-1	-	TRBV20-1	many	TGCAGTGCTCCCACCAGACTGTCGAGCTCCTACAATGAGCAGTTCTTC	CSAPTRLSSSYNEQFF
TRBJ2-3	-	TRBV6-2/TRBV6-3	many	TGTGCCAGCAGCTCCTTTGATTCCACAGATACGCAGTATTTT	CASSSFDSTDTQYF
TRBJ2-6	TRBD2	TRBV7-2	many	TGTGCCAGCAGCTTAGCAGGACTAGCGTCCACTGGGGCCAACGTCCTGACTTTC	CASSLAGLASTGANVLTF
TRBJ1-2	TRBD1	TRBV7-9	-	TGTGCCAGCAGCACCGGGACAGGGAATCCTAACTATGGCTACACCTTC	CASSTGTGNPNYGYTF
TRBJ1-2	-	TRBV6-2/TRBV6-3	few	TGTGCCAGCAGTTATCTGGGCTACACCTTC	CASSYLGYTF
TRBJ1-4	TRBD1	TRBV3-1	many	TGTGCCAGCAGGCTATCCGGGACAGGGAGGTCGCCTAATGAAAAACTGTTTTTT	CASRLSGTGRSPNEKLFF
TRBJ2-5	-	TRBV18	-	TGTGCCAGCTCACCACCGGGGGTAGGAGAGACCCAGTACTTC	CASSPPGVGETQYF
TRBJ2-7	-	TRBV20-1	many	TGCAGTGCTAGAGCGGGATCCTACGAGCAGTACTTC	CSARAGSYEQYF
TRBJ2-2	-	TRBV6-2/TRBV6-3	-	TGTGCCAGCAGTTACCTAAAAACCGGGGAGCTGTTTTTT	CASSYLKTGELFF
TRBJ1-6	-	TRBV20-1	once	TGCAGTGCTAGAGTTGATTTTGGGGCCGCCACACGACTTAATTCATCCCTCCACTTT	CSARVDFGAATRLNSSLHF
TRBJ1-2	-	TRBV6-1	few	TGTGCCAGCAGTGAACAGGGGATGATTTATGGCTACACCTTC	CASSEQGMIYGYTF
TRBJ2-6	-	TRBV29-1	-	TGCAGCGTCCGAGGCAGGGTGAGGGGGGCCAACGTCCTGACTTTC	CSVRGRVRGANVLTF
TRBJ1-2	-	TRBV9	many	TGTGCCAGCAGCGTAGCACTCGATCTTGCTGGTGGCTACACCTTC	CASSVALDLAGGYTF
TRBJ2-5	-	TRBV24-1	once	TGTGCCACCAGTGATTTGAGGGATACGGATGAGCAGTACTTC	CATSDLRDTDEQYF
TRBJ1-2	-	TRBV20-1	-	TGCAGTGCTCCCCAGACAGAAACTAACTATGGCTACACCTTC	CSAPQTETNYGYTF
TRBJ1-4	TRBD1	TRBV7-2	few	TGTGCCAGCAGCTTATGGGGGACAGGGGCAACTAATGAAAAACTGTTTTTT	CASSLWGTGATNEKLFF
TRBJ2-1	-	TRBV9	-	TGTGTCAGCAGCGTAGGGGGGATCCTTAGCTCCTACAATGAGCAGTTCTTC	CVSSVGGILSSYNEQFF
TRBJ1-2	-	TRBV6-6	many	TGTGCCAGCAGTTACCCGGGCAGGGACTATGGCTACACCTTC	CASSYPGRDYGYTF
TRBJ2-3	-	TRBV20-1	many	TGCAGTGCTAGCGCTGGCGGGTCGATTAGCACAGATACGCAGTATTTT	CSASAGGSISTDTQYF
TRBJ1-1	-	TRBV9	-	TGTGCCAGCGGCGTAACCGGGTTCAACACTGAAGCTTTCTTT	CASGVTGFNTEAFF
TRBJ2-5	-	TRBV18	many	TGTGCCAGCGTACGGACCTTCAAAGAGACCCAGTACTTC	CASVRTFKETQYF
TRBJ2-3	TRBD2	TRBV4-3	few	TGCGCCAGCAGCCCCCCCGGGGCGGGGGGCGCAGATACGCAGTATTTT	CASSPPGAGGADTQYF
TRBJ1-5	-	TRBV20-1	-	TGCAGTGCTAGATCGTGGGCGGGGAGCAATCAGCCCCAGCATTTT	CSARSWAGSNQPQHF
TRBJ2-1	-	TRBV24-1	-	TGTGCCACCAGTGAAGGCGGGTTGAATGAGCAGTTCTTC	CATSEGGLNEQFF
TRBJ1-1	-	TRBV7-2	-	TGTGCCAGCAGCTTAGGGGGCCTTGAGCCTGAAGCTTTCTTT	CASSLGGLEPEAFF
TRBJ1-1	-	TRBV7-2	once	TGTGCCAGCAGCTCCTTAGTGGGAAACACTGAAGCTTTCTTT	CASSSLVGNTEAFF
TRBJ2-7	-	TRBV6-5	many	TGTGCCAGCAGTTACTCGGCGCCGGGGGTGTCCTTTTCCTACGAGCAGTACTTC	CASSYSAPGVSFSYEQYF
TRBJ1-1	TRBD1	TRBV12-3/TRBV12-4	-	TGTGCCAGCAGCACCGGGACAGGGATTGGTGAAGCTTTCTTT	CASSTGTGIGEAFF
TRBJ2-1	-	TRBV28	few	TGTGCCACTGGGGATCGGGTTGGCAGATGCTGTATCTTC	CATGDRVGRCCIF
TRBJ1-4	-	TRBV29-1	many	TGCAGCGTTCGGGACGGCGGGGAAAAACTGTTTTTT	CSVRDGGEKLFF
TRBJ2-3	-	TRBV20-1	many	TGCAGTGCTACCCCCGACGCCCCTAGCACAGATACGCAGTATTTT	CSATPDAPSTDTQYF